This T cell receptor (beta chain) was captured by sequencing in a study of CD8+CD57+ T cells in acquired aplastic anemia. Findings of the study overall: Patients had twenty-nine CD8+ CDR3 sequences in common with controls (the shared set).

V gave up 7 bases and J gave up 6 bases; unmatched junction bases: 7. Germline CDR1 is SQVTM and CDR2 is ANQGSEA. The CDR3 is made up of 12 amino acids. Comment on this clonotype: Its specificity is not known.

Both TCR beta VDJ combination and CDR3 sequence profiling were carried out. Genomic DNA was the template for this profiling. TCRdb fed the reads into MiXCR, producing one record per CDR3 protein. The data contain about 81,000 distinct CDR3 sequences, 40% to 55% of them singletons. V usage is TRBV29-1 and J usage is TRBJ2-7; TRBD1 aligns across 9 bases. This sequence originates from a human donor in good health, serving as a control. Sequencing was performed on sorted CD4+, CD8+, or CD8+CD57+ T cells (not recorded which) from PBMCs. CDR3 bases: TGCAGCGGAACCGGGACAGGGCTCGAGCAGTACTTC. Protein sequence: CSGTGTGLEQYF.